Here is one TCR beta chain with its context. How the authors handled the data: Nucleated cell counts were estimated from reference gene primer amplification. Libraries were prepared by immunoSEQ multiplex PCR; TCRdb keeps only in-frame clonotypes and omits some of them. D and trimming were read from the DNA, whereas the V and J calls and clone size are those reported in that table. The sample lists 250,000 to 300,000 clones; 83% were seen once. This specimen belongs to a study of blood T cell repertoires in COVID-19. Looking at the study overall: The samples span acute and convalescent COVID-19 from the United States, Italy and Spain. PBMCs, B-cell-depleted T cells, or T cells provided the cDNA or gDNA that made up the material.

With V trimmed by 0 bases and J by 7 bases, 9 bases remained unmatched. The CDR3 spans 17 residues. CDR1 SGHRS and CDR2 YFSETQ come from the germline V gene. The clonotype originates from a man at least 80 years old with acute or convalescent COVID-19. Sample: peripheral blood. This chain joins TRBV5-1 and TRBJ2-1, with TRBD2 matching 11 bases. The CDR3 region is CASSLAGLAGGQNEQFF. The CDR3 DNA is TGCGCCAGCAGCTTGGCAGGTCTAGCGGGAGGACAGAATGAGCAGTTCTTC.